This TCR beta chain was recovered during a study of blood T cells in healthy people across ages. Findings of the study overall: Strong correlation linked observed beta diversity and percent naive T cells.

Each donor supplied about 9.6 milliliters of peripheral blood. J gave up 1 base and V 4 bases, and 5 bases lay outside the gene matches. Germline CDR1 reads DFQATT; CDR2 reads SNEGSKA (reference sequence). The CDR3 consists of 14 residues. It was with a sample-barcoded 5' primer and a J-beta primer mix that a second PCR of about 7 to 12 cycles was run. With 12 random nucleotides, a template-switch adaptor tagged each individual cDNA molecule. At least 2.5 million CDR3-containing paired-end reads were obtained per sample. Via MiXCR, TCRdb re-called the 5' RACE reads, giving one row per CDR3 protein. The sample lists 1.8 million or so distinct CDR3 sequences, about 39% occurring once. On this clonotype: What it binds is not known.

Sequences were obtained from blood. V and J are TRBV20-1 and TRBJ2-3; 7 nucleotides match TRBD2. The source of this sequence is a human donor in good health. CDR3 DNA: TGCAGTGCTACCCGGGGGGAGGGCACAGATACGCAGTATTTT. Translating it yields CSATRGEGTDTQYF.